This record looks at one TCR beta chain sequence and its context. What this receptor recognizes is not known. With a much larger clone just one base away, this may be a read error. The germline V gene encodes CDR1 SGDLS and CDR2 YYNGEE. V is clipped by 3 bases and J by 1 base, and the sequence between their germline boundaries is 17 bases long. From the cysteine through the phenylalanine, the CDR3 covers 16 amino acids. Only the CDR3 portion is preserved as DNA: 48 bases, with reading frame beginning at the first base. The data were taken from a study of kidney transplant recipient with SARS-CoV-2 infection (dated by TCRdb to the early 2020s). The time point label here, explained by the study, means: pre-pandemic baseline sample and day 111 after first positive SARS-CoV-2 test. TCRdb records Illumina MiSeq as the sequencer. Profiling of the peripheral T cell repertoire was carried out for human TCRbeta genes. The published analysis was carried out like this. Beta-binomial modelling was used to test for differences in clonotype abundance while accounting for variability over time. Clonotypes that had expanded were screened against the ImmuneCODE reference database of SARS-CoV-2-associated TCRs and mapped onto regions of the viral genome. Additional analyses of the repertoire looked at TRBV gene usage, CDR3 length, CDR3 amino acid overlap between time points, clonotype abundance distributions and Jaccard similarity. Starting from the raw public reads, TCRdb applied fastp trimming at Q25, assembled clones with MiXCR and retained in-frame beta chains. CDR3 protein sequences are deduplicated, and each keeps its most common genes and DNA. The authors' filters were not applied to this entry. The sample includes 200,000 to 300,000 distinct CDR3 sequences, with under 30% observed a single time. 6% to 8.5% of the sample is in the top ten clones.

The sequences come from a blood sample, collected at baseline and on day 111 from a kidney transplant recipient. The sequence is built from TRBV9 and TRBJ2-7; a tentative D match to TRBD1 spans 6 bases. The receptor comes from a male patient aged 25 to 39 who had COVID-19 and was a kidney transplant recipient. After a transplant, some of the T cells may come from the graft donor. The CDR3 reads as follows: CASSAKGVLDSYEQYF. Here is the DNA: TGTGCCAGCAGCGCAAAGGGGGTCTTGGATTCCTACGAGCAGTACTTC. Beyond the CDR3, the reference TRBV9 and TRBJ2-7 genes provide the residues; the full variable domain reads: DSGVTQTPKHLITATGQRVTLRCSPRSGDLSVYWYQQSLDQGLQFLIQYYNGEERAKGNILERFSAQQFPDLHSELNLSSLELGDSALYFCASSAKGVLDSYEQYFGPGTRLTVT.